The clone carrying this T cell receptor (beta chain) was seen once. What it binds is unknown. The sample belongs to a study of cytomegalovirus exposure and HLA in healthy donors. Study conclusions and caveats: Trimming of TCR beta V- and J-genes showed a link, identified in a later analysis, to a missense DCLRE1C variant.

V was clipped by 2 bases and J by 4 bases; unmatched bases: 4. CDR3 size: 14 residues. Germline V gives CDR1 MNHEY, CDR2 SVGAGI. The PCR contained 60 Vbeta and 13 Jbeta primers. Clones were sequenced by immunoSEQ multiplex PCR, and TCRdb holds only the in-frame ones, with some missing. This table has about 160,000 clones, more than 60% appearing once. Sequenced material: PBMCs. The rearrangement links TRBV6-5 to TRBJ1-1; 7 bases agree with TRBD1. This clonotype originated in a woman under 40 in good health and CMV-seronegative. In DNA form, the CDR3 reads TGTGCCAGCAGTTACCGCACAGGGGCCACTGAAGCTTTCTTT. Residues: CASSYRTGATEAFF.